The present entry profiles one TCR beta chain with its context. Its antigen remains unidentified. There are no base qualities to consult, and no much larger clone falls within one base. The data stem from a study of control samples from healthy donors and cancer patients (dated by TCRdb to 2020 to 2021). Libraries were made using the immunoSEQ multiplex PCR assay. TCRdb retrieved this table from immuneACCESS and kept in-frame rearrangements only. Not all clones are present; in checked studies, unresolved V genes account for under half, and no reason is known for the remainder. Within this sample are fewer than 95,000 clones, with about 89% of them counted one time only. Roughly 21% of the sample rests with the top ten. The CDR3 holds 11 amino acids from the cysteine to the phenylalanine. Kept here is only the CDR3 DNA, which spans 33 bases and is read in frame from base 1. V is pared back by 3 bases and J by 7 bases, with 7 bases lying between the germline termini. Based on the germline V gene, the CDR1 and CDR2 sequences are SGHRS and YFSETQ.

The specimen sequenced was blood. The sequence joins TRBV5-1 to TRBJ2-5; confidence is insufficient to name the D gene. This clonotype was obtained from a man aged 30 to 45 in good health. The CDR3 in this case is CASSSEGTQYF. The nucleotides read TGCGCCAGCAGCTCAGAAGGGACCCAGTACTTC.